This T cell receptor beta chain comes out of a study of blood T cells in healthy people across ages. After removal of 3 bases from V and 1 base from J, the junction contained 3 bases not matched to a gene. CDR3 length equals 14 residues. Per germline, CDR1 SGHRS and CDR2 YFSETQ. Study-wide points: It was the long-lived donors that had more naive CD4+ cells and higher diversity than aged donors.

With regard to this clonotype: No antigen is known for it.

The use of a sample-barcoded 5' primer and a J-beta primer mix characterized a second PCR of 7 to 11 cycles. Every sample gave at least 2.5 million paired-end reads containing CDR3. MiXCR, run by TCRdb on the 5' RACE reads, gives a single entry per CDR3 protein. Here the sample spans approximately 690,000 distinct CDR3 sequences, roughly 41% being singletons. This sequence originates from an older man in good health. The V call is TRBV5-1, the J call TRBJ2-7; 8 nucleotides agree with TRBD1. The material sequenced was blood. The CDR3 loop is CASSWGDRSYEQYF. For the CDR3, the DNA is TGCGCCAGCAGCTGGGGGGACAGGTCCTACGAGCAGTACTTC.